This T cell receptor beta chain was identified in a study of regulatory T cells in long-lasting Graves disease. At the level of the study: Graves' cases, newly diagnosed, had used antithyroid drugs under 3 months.

J gave up 2 bases and V 5 bases, and 12 bases lay outside the gene matches. Germline V lookup: CDR1 SGHTA, CDR2 FQGTGA. The CDR3 sequence is 16 residues long. Whole-study results and caveats: It is possible that accuracy was reduced by the small size of the sample. Persistent Graves' cases showed lower TCR diversity than newly diagnosed cases.

Construction of TCR beta libraries relied on iRepertoire HTBI primers and on Arm-PCR targeting CDR3 regions. TCRdb processed the multiplex PCR reads anew with MiXCR; each CDR3 protein has one entry. This sample has around 450,000 distinct CDR3 sequences, with roughly 15% found just once. This clonotype was recorded at least ten times. The antigen is undetermined. The time point is: newly diagnosed GD, antithyroid drugs for less than 3 months. Scientists built the TCR library using RNA that was extracted from PBMCs. This same sample was also part of a study on T cells in Graves' hyperthyroidism and ophthalmopathy.

The chain couples TRBV7-3 to TRBJ2-7, with 7 bases that match TRBD1. Here the sequenced sample was peripheral blood mononuclear cells (PBMCs), taken at new diagnosis, from a patient treated with antithyroid drugs. This receptor was identified in a man aged 35-49 years with Graves disease. Here the CDR3 DNA reads TGTGCCAGCAGCCCATCCCCCCACAGGGGCCCCTACGAGCAGTACTTC. This translates into CASSPSPHRGPYEQYF.